The rows below give T cell receptor beta chains drawn from one sample of a study of beta chain features in type 1 diabetes. The assay was immunoSEQ multiplex PCR, and TCRdb's table has in-frame clones only and misses some. The table lists roughly 340,000 clones, 10% to 15% of them singletons. The sample comprised naive CD4+ T cells from blood. The source is a woman aged 18-29 years with type 1 diabetes. Each CDR3 is given with its conserved first and last residue. The D gene is left open where the match is weak. Clone sizes are given selectively: once, few, many, or a class where the clone is expanded.

J,D,V,size,DNA,CDR3
TRBJ1-1,-,TRBV5-1,few,TGCGCCAGCAGCCCCAACGGACAGCTCAACACTGAAGCTTTCTTT,CASSPNGQLNTEAFF
TRBJ2-5,TRBD1,TRBV20-1,few,TGCAGTGCGGGACAGGGTGAGACCCAGTACTTC,CSAGQGETQYF
TRBJ1-5,-,TRBV28,few,TGTGCCAGCGAGGGCAGCAAGTTTAGCAATCAGCCCCAGCATTTT,CASEGSKFSNQPQHF
TRBJ1-2,TRBD1,TRBV18,-,TGTGCCAGCTCACCACCTAGACAGGGGAGTGGCTACACCTTC,CASSPPRQGSGYTF
TRBJ2-2,TRBD2,TRBV19,few,TGTGCCAGTAGTATTATAACTAGCGACGGCGGGGAGCTGTTTTTT,CASSIITSDGGELFF
TRBJ2-3,TRBD2,TRBV7-2,-,TGTGCCAGCAGCTTCCAAATTAGCGGGAGCACAGATACGCAGTATTTT,CASSFQISGSTDTQYF
TRBJ2-3,TRBD1,TRBV18,-,TGTGCCAGCTCACAAGGGACAGGACCCCCAGATACGCAGTATTTT,CASSQGTGPPDTQYF
TRBJ2-3,TRBD2,TRBV5-4,few,TGTGCCAGCAGCTCCGGGACTAGCGGGAATTGGGATACGCAGTATTTT,CASSSGTSGNWDTQYF
TRBJ2-6,-,TRBV19,few,TGTGCCACGGTCTCTGGGGCCAACGTCCTGACTTTC,CATVSGANVLTF
TRBJ2-1,-,TRBV7-2,-,TGTGCCAGCAGCTACTCCAGGGAAGAGCAGTTCTTC,CASSYSREEQFF
TRBJ2-3,TRBD1,TRBV2,-,TGTGCCAGCAGTGCGGTTGGACAGGGGACAGATACGCAGTATTTT,CASSAVGQGTDTQYF
TRBJ2-7,-,TRBV7-2,-,TGTGCCAGCAGCAATCGATCTGCTACCTACGAGCAGTACTTC,CASSNRSATYEQYF
TRBJ2-7,-,TRBV28,-,TGTGCCAGCAGTTCCTCCTCCTACGAGCAGTACTTC,CASSSSSYEQYF
TRBJ2-7,TRBD1,TRBV7-3,-,TGTGCCAGCAGCTTAAGGACAGGGAAGGGGGCCTACGAGCAGTACTTC,CASSLRTGKGAYEQYF
TRBJ2-5,-,TRBV14,-,TGTGCCAGCAGCCCGGGTGTGGACCAGTACTTC,CASSPGVDQYF
TRBJ2-1,-,TRBV29-1,-,TGCAGCGTCAGGGGAACAGGACTCGTTTACAATGAGCAGTTCTTC,CSVRGTGLVYNEQFF
TRBJ1-2,-,TRBV15,-,TGTGCCACCAGCAGGGATAAGACAGTCCTCACCTTC,CATSRDKTVLTF
TRBJ2-3,TRBD2,TRBV5-4,few,TGTGCCAGCAGCGGCCCGGGACTAGGGGATACGCAGTATTTT,CASSGPGLGDTQYF
TRBJ2-4,-,TRBV7-9,-,TGTGCCAGCTTAGCGCAGGAGAAAAACATTCAGTACTTC,CASLAQEKNIQYF
TRBJ2-7,-,TRBV9,few,TGTGCCAGCAGCGCGGGGAATCTACCTTTGACCTACGAGCAGTACTTC,CASSAGNLPLTYEQYF
TRBJ1-2,-,TRBV15,-,TGTGCCACCAGCAGAGAACTGGGAGATGGCTACACCTTC,CATSRELGDGYTF
TRBJ2-7,TRBD1,TRBV11-3,few,TGTGCCAGCAGCAAAGGACAGGGGGTATACGAGCAGTACTTC,CASSKGQGVYEQYF
TRBJ2-1,TRBD2,TRBV7-6,-,TGTGCCAGCAGCTTAGAGGGACTAGCGCGAGCTGAGCAGTTCTTC,CASSLEGLARAEQFF
TRBJ2-3,-,TRBV30,-,TGTGCCTGGAGTGTCCTTTTGGATACGCAGTATTTT,CAWSVLLDTQYF
TRBJ2-1,TRBD2,TRBV5-4,few,TGTGCCAGCAGCTTGAGACTAGCGAGCTCCTACAATGAGCAGTTCTTC,CASSLRLASSYNEQFF
TRBJ1-2,-,TRBV30,-,TGTGCCTGGAGTGGGAGAATGCCTCTCTATGGCTACACCTTC,CAWSGRMPLYGYTF
TRBJ1-2,-,TRBV6-6,few,TGTGCCAGCAGTTACACGGGTCAGAGCTATGGCTACACCTTC,CASSYTGQSYGYTF